The present entry profiles one T cell receptor beta chain with its context. The data were obtained in a study of blood T cells in healthy people across ages. Germline V gene data show CDR1 as SQVTM and CDR2 as ANQGSEA. J was trimmed by 1 base and V by 5 bases; bases with no gene match: 8. The CDR3 consists of 15 residues. Sample-barcoded 5' priming and a J-beta primer mix drove a second PCR of roughly 7 to 11 cycles. TCRdb re-analysed the 5' RACE reads in MiXCR, keeping a single row per CDR3 protein. The sample holds hundreds of thousands of distinct CDR3 sequences, around 48% seen once. This TCR was recovered from an older woman in good health. Sample: blood. J is TRBJ2-4 and V is TRBV29-1, with 7 bases aligning to TRBD1. CDR3 nucleotides: TGCAGCGTTATGCAGTTGGGACAGGCCAAAAACATTCAGTACTTC. Its protein product is CSVMQLGQAKNIQYF. The entire variable domain, with the rest obtained from reference TRBV29-1 and TRBJ2-4, is as follows: SAVISQKPSRDICQRGTSLTIQCQVDSQVTMMFWYRQQPGQSLTLIATANQGSEATYESGFVIDKFPISRPNLTFSTLTVSNMSPEDSSIYLCSVMQLGQAKNIQYFGAGTRLSVL.